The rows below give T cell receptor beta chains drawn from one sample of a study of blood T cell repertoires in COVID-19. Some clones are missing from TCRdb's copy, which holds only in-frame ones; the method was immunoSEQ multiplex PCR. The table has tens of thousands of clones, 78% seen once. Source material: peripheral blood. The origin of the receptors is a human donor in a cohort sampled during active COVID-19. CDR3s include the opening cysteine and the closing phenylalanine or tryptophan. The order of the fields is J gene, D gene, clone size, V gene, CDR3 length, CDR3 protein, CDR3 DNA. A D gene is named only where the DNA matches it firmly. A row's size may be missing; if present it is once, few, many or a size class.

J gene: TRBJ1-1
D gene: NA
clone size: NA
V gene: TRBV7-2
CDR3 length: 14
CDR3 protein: CASSWDNLNTEAFF
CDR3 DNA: TGTGCCAGCAGCTGGGACAACTTGAACACTGAAGCTTTCTTT

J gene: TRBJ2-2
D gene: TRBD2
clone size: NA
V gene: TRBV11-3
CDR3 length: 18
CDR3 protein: CASRRTSGILNTTGELFF
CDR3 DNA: TGTGCCAGCAGACGGACTAGCGGGATTTTAAACACCACCGGGGAGCTGTTTTTT

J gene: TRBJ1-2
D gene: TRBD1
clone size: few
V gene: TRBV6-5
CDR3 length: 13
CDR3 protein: CASSPDRGLGYTF
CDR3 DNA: TGTGCCAGCAGTCCGGACAGGGGGTTAGGCTACACCTTC

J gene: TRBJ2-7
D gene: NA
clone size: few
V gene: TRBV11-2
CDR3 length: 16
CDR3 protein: CASSLNRDEGLYEQYF
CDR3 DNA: TGTGCCAGCAGCTTAAATCGTGACGAGGGTCTCTACGAGCAGTACTTC

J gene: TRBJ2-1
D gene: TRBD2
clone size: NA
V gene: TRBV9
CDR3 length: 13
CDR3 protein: CASSGGGLDEQFF
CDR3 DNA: TGTGCCAGCAGTGGCGGGGGGCTCGATGAGCAGTTCTTC

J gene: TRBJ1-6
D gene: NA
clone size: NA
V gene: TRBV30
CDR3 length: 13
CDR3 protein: CAWSAGPNSPLHF
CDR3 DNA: TGTGCCTGGAGCGCGGGACCTAATTCACCCCTCCACTTT

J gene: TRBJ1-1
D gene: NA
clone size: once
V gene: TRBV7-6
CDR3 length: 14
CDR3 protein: CASSFGGSRTEAFF
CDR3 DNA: TGTGCCAGCAGCTTTGGAGGGAGCCGCACTGAAGCTTTCTTT

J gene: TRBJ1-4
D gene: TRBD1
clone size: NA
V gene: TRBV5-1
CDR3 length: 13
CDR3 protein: CASSIRTGEKLFF
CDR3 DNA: TGCGCCAGCAGCATAAGGACAGGTGAAAAACTGTTTTTT

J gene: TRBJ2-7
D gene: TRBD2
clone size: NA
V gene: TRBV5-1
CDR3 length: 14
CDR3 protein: CATSWGGATYEQYF
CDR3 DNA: TGCGCGACCAGCTGGGGAGGGGCTACCTACGAGCAGTACTTC

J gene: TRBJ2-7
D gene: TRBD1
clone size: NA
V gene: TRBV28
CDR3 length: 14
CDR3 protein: CASTLPGGPYEQYF
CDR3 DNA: TGTGCCAGCACCCTCCCAGGGGGACCCTACGAGCAGTACTTC

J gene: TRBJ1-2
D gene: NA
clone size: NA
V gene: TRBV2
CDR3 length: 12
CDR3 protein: CASSGGGRGYTF
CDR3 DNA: TGTGCCAGCAGTGGGGGAGGGCGTGGCTACACCTTC

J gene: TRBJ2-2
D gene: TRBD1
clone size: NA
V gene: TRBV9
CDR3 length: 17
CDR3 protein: CASSVPGQGPNTGELFF
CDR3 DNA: TGTGCCAGCAGCGTCCCGGGACAGGGTCCGAACACCGGGGAGCTGTTTTTT

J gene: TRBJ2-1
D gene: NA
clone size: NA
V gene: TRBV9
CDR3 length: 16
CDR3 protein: CASSVVLGAFGDEQFF
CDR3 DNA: TGTGCCAGCAGCGTAGTTTTGGGGGCCTTTGGGGATGAGCAGTTCTTC

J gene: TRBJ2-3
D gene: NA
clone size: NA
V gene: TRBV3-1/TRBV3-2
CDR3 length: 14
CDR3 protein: CASSGVKGTDTQYF
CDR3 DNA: TGTGCCAGCTCGGGGGTTAAGGGCACAGATACGCAGTATTTT

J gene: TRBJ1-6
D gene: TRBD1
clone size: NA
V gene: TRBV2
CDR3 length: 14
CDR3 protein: CASSEGQGGSPLHF
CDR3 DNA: TGTGCCAGCAGTGAAGGGCAGGGGGGATCACCCCTCCACTTT

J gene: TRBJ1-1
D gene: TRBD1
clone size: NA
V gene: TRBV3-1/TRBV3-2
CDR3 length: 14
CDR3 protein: CASSQVGGGTEAFF
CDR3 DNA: TGTGCCAGCAGCCAAGTAGGGGGCGGTACTGAAGCTTTCTTT

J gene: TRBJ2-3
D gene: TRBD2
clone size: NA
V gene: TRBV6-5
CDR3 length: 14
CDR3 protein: CASKGREGTDTQYF
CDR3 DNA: TGTGCCAGCAAAGGGCGGGAGGGCACAGATACGCAGTATTTT

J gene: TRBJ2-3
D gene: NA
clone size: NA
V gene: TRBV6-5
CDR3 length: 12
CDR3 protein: CASTLGPRERVF
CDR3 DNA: TGTGCCAGCACCTTGGGACCCCGGGAGAGGGTTTTT

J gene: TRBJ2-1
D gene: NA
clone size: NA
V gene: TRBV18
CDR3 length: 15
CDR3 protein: CASSQNGPSYNEQFF
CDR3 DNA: TGTGCCAGCTCACAGAATGGGCCCTCCTACAATGAGCAGTTCTTC

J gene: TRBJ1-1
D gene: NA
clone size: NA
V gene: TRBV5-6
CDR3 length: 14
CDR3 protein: CASSFSGLNTEAFF
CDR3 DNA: TGTGCCAGCAGCTTTTCAGGGCTGAACACTGAAGCTTTCTTT

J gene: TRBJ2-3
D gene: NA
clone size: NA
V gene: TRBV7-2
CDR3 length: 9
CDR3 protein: CATGDTQYF
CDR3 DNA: TGTGCCACCGGTGATACGCAGTATTTT

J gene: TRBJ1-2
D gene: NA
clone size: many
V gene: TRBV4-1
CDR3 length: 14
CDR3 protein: CASSQGGVTPGYTF
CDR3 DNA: TGCGCCAGCAGCCAGGGAGGGGTAACGCCCGGCTACACCTTC

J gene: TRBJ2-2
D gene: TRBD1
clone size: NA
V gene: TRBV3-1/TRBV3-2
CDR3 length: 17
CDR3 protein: CASRIQGAFGNTGELFF
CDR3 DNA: TGTGCCAGCAGAATACAGGGGGCGTTTGGGAACACCGGGGAGCTGTTTTTT

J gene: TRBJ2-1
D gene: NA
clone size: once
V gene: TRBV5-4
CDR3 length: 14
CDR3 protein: CASSPRVPYNEQFF
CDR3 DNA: TGTGCCAGCAGCCCGAGGGTGCCGTACAATGAGCAGTTCTTC

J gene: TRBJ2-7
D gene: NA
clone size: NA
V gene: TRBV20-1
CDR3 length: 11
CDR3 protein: CSALTSYEQYF
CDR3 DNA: TGCAGTGCTTTAACATCTTACGAGCAGTACTTC

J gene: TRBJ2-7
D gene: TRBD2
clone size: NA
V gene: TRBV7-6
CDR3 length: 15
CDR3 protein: CASSLGTSGGYEQYF
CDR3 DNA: TGTGCCAGCAGCTTGGGGACTAGCGGGGGGTACGAGCAGTACTTC

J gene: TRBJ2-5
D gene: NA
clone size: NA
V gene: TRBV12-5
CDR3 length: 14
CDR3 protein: CASGAGDLQETQYF
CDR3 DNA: TGTGCTAGTGGGGCAGGGGACCTTCAAGAGACCCAGTACTTC

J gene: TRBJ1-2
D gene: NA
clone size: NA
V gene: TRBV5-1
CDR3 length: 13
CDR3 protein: CASSFQENYGYTF
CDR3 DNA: TGCGCCAGCAGCTTCCAGGAAAACTATGGCTACACCTTC

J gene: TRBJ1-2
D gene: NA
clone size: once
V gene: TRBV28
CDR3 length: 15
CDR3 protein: CASRTDGLGGRGYTF
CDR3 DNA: TGTGCCAGCAGAACTGACGGGTTGGGGGGTCGTGGCTACACCTTC

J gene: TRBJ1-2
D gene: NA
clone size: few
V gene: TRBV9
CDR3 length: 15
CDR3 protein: CASSVDGGHSYGYTF
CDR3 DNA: TGTGCCAGCAGCGTAGACGGGGGGCACAGCTATGGCTACACCTTC

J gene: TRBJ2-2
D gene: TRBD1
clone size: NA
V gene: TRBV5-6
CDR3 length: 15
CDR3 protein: CASRPQGAGTGELFF
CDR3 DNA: TGTGCCAGCAGACCGCAGGGGGCAGGCACCGGGGAGCTGTTTTTT

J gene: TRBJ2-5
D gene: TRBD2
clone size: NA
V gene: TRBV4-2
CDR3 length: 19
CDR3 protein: CASSQDLLAGGLGQETQYF
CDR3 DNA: TGTGCCAGCAGCCAAGATCTGCTAGCGGGGGGGCTGGGCCAAGAGACCCAGTACTTC

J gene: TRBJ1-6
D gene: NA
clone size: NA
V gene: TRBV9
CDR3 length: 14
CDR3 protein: CASSVGRSNSPLHF
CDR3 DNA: TGTGCCAGCAGCGTAGGCAGGTCTAATTCACCCCTCCACTTT

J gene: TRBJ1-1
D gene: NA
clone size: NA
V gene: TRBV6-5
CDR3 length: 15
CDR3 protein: CASSYSRPGGTEAFF
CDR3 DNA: TGTGCCAGCAGTTACTCCCGCCCCGGGGGCACTGAAGCTTTCTTT

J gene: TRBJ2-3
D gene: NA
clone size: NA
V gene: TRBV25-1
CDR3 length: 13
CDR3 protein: CASSGGRGDTQYF
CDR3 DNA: TGTGCCAGCAGTGGGGGAAGGGGTGATACGCAGTATTTT

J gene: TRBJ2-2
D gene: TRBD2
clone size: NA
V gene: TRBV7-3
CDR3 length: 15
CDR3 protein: CASSPTQRGAGELFF
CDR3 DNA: TGTGCCAGCAGCCCCACCCAGCGGGGGGCCGGGGAGCTGTTTTTT

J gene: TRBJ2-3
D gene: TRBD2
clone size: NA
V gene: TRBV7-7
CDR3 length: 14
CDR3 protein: CASSLGTSGAAQYF
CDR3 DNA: TGTGCTAGCAGCCTAGGGACTAGCGGGGCCGCTCAGTATTTT

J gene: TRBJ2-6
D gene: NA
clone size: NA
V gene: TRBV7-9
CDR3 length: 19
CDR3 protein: CASSPYYDHHYSGANVLTF
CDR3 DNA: TGTGCCAGCAGCCCTTACTACGACCACCATTACTCTGGGGCCAACGTCCTGACTTTC

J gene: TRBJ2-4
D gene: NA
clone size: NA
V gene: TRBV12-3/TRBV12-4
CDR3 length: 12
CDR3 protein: CASSLGIGIQYF
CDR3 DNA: TGTGCCAGCAGTTTAGGAATCGGCATTCAGTACTTC

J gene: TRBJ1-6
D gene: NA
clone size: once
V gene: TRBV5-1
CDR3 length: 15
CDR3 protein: CASSLVVGGNSPLHF
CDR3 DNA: TGCGCCAGCAGCTTGGTTGTAGGGGGAAATTCACCCCTCCACTTT

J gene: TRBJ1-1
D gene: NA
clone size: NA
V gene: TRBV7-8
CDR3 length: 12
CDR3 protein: CASSPGQTEAFF
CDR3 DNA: TGTGCCAGCAGCCCCGGACAGACTGAAGCTTTCTTT

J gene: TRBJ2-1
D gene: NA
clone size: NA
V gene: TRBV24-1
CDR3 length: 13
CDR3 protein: CATRPGVHNEQFF
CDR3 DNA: TGTGCCACCAGACCGGGTGTCCACAATGAGCAGTTCTTC

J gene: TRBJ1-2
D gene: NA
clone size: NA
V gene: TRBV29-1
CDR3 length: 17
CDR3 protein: CSVGRGGAPPENYGYTF
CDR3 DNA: TGCAGCGTGGGGAGAGGAGGGGCGCCCCCGGAAAACTATGGCTACACCTTC

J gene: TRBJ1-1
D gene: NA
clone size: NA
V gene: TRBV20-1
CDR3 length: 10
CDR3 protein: CSVRGTEAFF
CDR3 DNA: TGCAGTGTTCGAGGGACTGAAGCTTTCTTT

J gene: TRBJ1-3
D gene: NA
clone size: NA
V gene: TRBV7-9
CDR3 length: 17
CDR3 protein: CASSLAGRRISGNTIYF
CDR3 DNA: TGTGCCAGCAGCCTGGCAGGCCGCCGAATTTCTGGAAACACCATATATTTT

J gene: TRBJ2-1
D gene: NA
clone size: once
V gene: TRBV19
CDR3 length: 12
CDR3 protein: CASSLTGNEQFF
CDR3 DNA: TGTGCCAGTAGCCTTACAGGGAATGAGCAGTTCTTC

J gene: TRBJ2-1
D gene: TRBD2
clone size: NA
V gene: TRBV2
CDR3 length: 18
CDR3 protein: CASRTTSGRASSYNEQFF
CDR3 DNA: TGTGCCAGCAGGACTACTAGCGGGAGGGCCAGCTCCTACAATGAGCAGTTCTTC

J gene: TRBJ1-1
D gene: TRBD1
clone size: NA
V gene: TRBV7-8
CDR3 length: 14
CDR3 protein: CASSLINRGAEAFF
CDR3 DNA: TGTGCCAGCAGCTTAATCAACAGGGGCGCTGAAGCTTTCTTT

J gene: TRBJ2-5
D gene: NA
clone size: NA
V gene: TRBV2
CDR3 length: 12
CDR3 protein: CAGERFLGTQYF
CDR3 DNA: TGTGCCGGGGAGCGATTTTTGGGGACCCAGTACTTC

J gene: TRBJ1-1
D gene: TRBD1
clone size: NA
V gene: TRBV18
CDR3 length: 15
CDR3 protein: CASSPERDRGVEAFF
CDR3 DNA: TGTGCCAGCTCACCAGAGAGGGACAGGGGAGTTGAAGCTTTCTTT

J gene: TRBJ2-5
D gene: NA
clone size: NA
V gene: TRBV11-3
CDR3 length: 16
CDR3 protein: CASSSWDSAGQETQYF
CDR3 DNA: TGTGCCAGCAGCTCCTGGGACAGTGCGGGGCAAGAGACCCAGTACTTC

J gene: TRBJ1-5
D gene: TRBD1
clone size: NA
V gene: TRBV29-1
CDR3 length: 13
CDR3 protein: CSVESGGGQPQHF
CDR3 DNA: TGCAGCGTTGAGTCAGGGGGCGGTCAGCCCCAGCATTTT

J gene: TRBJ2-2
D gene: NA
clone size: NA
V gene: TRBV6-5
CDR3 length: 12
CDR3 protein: CASRIVAGELFF
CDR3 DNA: TGTGCCAGCAGGATAGTTGCCGGGGAGCTGTTTTTT

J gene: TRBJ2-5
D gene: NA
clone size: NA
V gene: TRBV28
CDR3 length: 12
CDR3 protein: CASSIRPGTQYF
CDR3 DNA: TGTGCCAGCAGTATACGGCCGGGGACCCAGTACTTC

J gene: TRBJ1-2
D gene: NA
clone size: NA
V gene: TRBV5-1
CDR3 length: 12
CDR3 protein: CASSRGNGGYTF
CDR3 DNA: TGCGCCAGCAGCCGCGGGAATGGCGGCTACACCTTC